These 18 T cell receptor beta chains originate from one sample sequenced in a study of brain metastases from non-small cell lung cancer. Sequencing used immunoSEQ multiplex PCR; TCRdb keeps in-frame clones, though not all of them. The repertoire holds about 3,100 clones, with about 80% as singletons. Sequencing was performed on tissue from a brain metastasis. These receptors were obtained from a donor aged 40 or over with non-small cell lung cancer.

Note on this clone: Compared with germline, one end of the junction differs, possibly owing to a read error. The chain combines TRBV7-2 with TRBJ2-1; no firm D call. CDR3 length: 13 residues. Germline V gene sequence: CDR1 SGHTA, CDR2 FQGNSA. The CDR3 bases are TGTGCCAGCAGCTTACCTTCCTACAATGAGCAATTCTTC. It codes for CASSLPSYNEQFF.

Comments on this clone: At one boundary the junction diverges from the germline segment, which might be a read error. Other DNA sequences within the sample encode an identical CDR3. The chain joins TRBV10-1 to TRBJ2-1; D possibly corresponds to TRBD1 (6 bases). This CDR3 region has 16 residues. From germline, CDR1 is WNHNN and CDR2 SYGVQD (reference sequence). The CDR3 here is CASSVAGTSSYNEQFF. The CDR3 nucleotides are TGCGCCAGTAGTGTCGCCGGGACATCTTCCTACAATGAGCAGTTCTTC.

This chain links TRBV7-3 with TRBJ2-1, with a possible D match to TRBD2 (6 bases). The V gene lost 4 bases and the J gene lost 3 bases, with 16 bases spanning the gap. There are 16 residues in the CDR3. Per the germline V gene, CDR1 is SGHTA and CDR2 is FQGTGA. CDR3: CASSSHLGGNYNEQFF. CDR3 bases: TGTGCCAGCAGCTCACATTTGGGGGGTAACTACAATGAGCAGTTCTTC.

V and J are TRBV7-6 and TRBJ2-4, with D perhaps matching TRBD2 (5 bases). Between the trimmed V and J ends, which lost 3 bases and 7 bases, there was a span of 16 bases. The CDR3 consists of 15 residues. Germline V gene data show CDR1 as SGHVS and CDR2 as FNYEAQ. CDR3 sequence reads: CASSLSGVGNNIQYF. Written as DNA, the CDR3 is TGTGCCAGCAGCTTGAGCGGAGTAGGGAATAACATTCAGTACTTC.

This rearrangement joins TRBV14 to TRBJ2-3; no clear D. Germline V gene data show CDR1 as SGHDN and CDR2 as FVKESK. V shed 3 bases and J shed 4 bases, with 2 bases lying between them. The CDR3 is 11 amino acids. This CDR3 is CASSHADTQYF. CDR3 bases: TGTGCCAGCAGCCACGCAGATACGCAGTATTTT.

The chain has TRBV7-9 and TRBJ2-6; D is uncertain. Germline values: CDR1 SEHNR, CDR2 FQNEAQ (reference sequence). The length of the CDR3 is 18 residues. V was shortened by 5 bases and J by 0 bases, with 17 bases between the two germline ends. CDR3 residues: CASSPSTVSLSGANVLTF. The CDR3, as DNA: TGTGCCAGCAGCCCCAGCACAGTTTCGCTCTCTGGGGCCAACGTCCTGACTTTC.

This clone is termed large. The rearrangement uses TRBV19 and TRBJ2-2, with no clear D. The CDR3 length is 14 residues. Germline CDR1 and CDR2: LNHDA and SQIVND (reference sequence). V lost 5 bases and J 6 bases, leaving 13 bases between the germline ends. The CDR3 region has the DNA TGTGCCAGTAGTCCGATTGACTCTCCCGGGGAGCTGTTTTTT. It is translated as CASSPIDSPGELFF. Supplemented by reference TRBV19 and TRBJ2-2, the full variable domain reads DGGITQSPKYLFRKEGQNVTLSCEQNLNHDAMYWYRQDPGQGLRLIYYSQIVNDFQKGDIAEGYSVSREKKESFPLTVTSAQKNPTAFYLCASSPIDSPGELFFGEGSRLTVL.

The V and J genes are TRBV5-6 and TRBJ2-1; 9 bases match TRBD2. This CDR3 region has 11 residues. CDR1 is SGHDT, CDR2 YYEEEE, per germline. The junction had 2 bases not matched to a gene; V was cut back by 2 bases and J by 14 bases. The CDR3 spells CASSFSGSEFF. The CDR3 DNA follows: TGTGCCAGCAGCTTTAGCGGGAGTGAGTTCTTC.

The chain recombines TRBV28 with TRBJ2-2; a weak D match, TRBD1 (5 bases). CDR1 and CDR2 from the germline V gene are MDHEN and SYDVKM. Trimming cost V 8 bases and J 2 bases, with 18 bases left between them. The length of the CDR3 is 16 residues. CDR3 DNA sequence: TGTGCCAGCCACCCCCTGGGGCAGGGAAACACCGGGGAGCTGTTTTTT. It encodes CASHPLGQGNTGELFF.

This clone was recorded a few times. The chain uses TRBV28 and TRBJ2-7; D might be TRBD1 or TRBD2, each matching 6 bases. V was clipped by 3 bases and J by 2 bases, with 8 bases between them. This CDR3 spans 13 amino acids. Germline V gene lookup returns CDR1 MDHEN and CDR2 SYDVKM. In DNA, the CDR3 is TGTGCCAGCAGTTTTGGGGGGCCCTACGAGCAGTACTTC. This translates into CASSFGGPYEQYF.

Of note for this clone: Other DNA sequences from this sample encode an identical CDR3 as well. The chain has TRBV18 and TRBJ2-5; D gene ambiguous. The ends were cut back, 6 bases at V and 3 bases at J, with 14 bases in the middle. The germline V gene encodes CDR1 KGHSH and CDR2 LQKENI. CDR3 length: 14 amino acids. CDR3 protein: CASSPVTGEETQYF. DNA for the CDR3: TGTGCCAGCTCCCCAGTCACTGGGGAAGAGACCCAGTACTTC.

This clone has more than one count but fewer than ten. This chain connects TRBV7-6 to TRBJ2-2; 16 bases fit TRBD2. The germline V gene encodes CDR1 SGHVS and CDR2 FNYEAQ. The CDR3 length is 21 residues. The V gene end was trimmed by 5 bases and the J gene end by 3 bases; junction bases not matched to a gene: 15. CDR3 coding DNA: TGTGCCAGCAGCGCTCACGAACCGGGACTAGCGGGAGGGCGATACACCGGGGAGCTGTTTTTT. It codes for CASSAHEPGLAGGRYTGELFF.

V gene TRBV5-1 combines with J gene TRBJ2-1; TRBD2 might be the D (6 bases). V lost 7 bases to trimming and J lost 7 bases, with 12 bases between them. The CDR3 has 12 residues. CDR1 and CDR2 from the germline V gene are SGHRS and YFSETQ. CDR3: CASEDAGNEQFF. Here the CDR3 DNA reads TGCGCCAGCGAGGACGCGGGGAATGAGCAGTTCTTC.

With respect to this clone: An end of the junction differs from the germline gene, which may be a read error. Other DNA variants within this sample encode the same CDR3. This chain uses TRBV16 with TRBJ1-5, with D perhaps matching TRBD1 (5 bases). Germline CDR1 KGHSY, CDR2 FQNENV. The CDR3 totals 13 residues. The CDR3 DNA reads TGTGCCAGCAGTCTACAGGAGAATCAACCCCAGCATTTT. This translates into CASSLQENQPQHF. Using reference TRBV16 and TRBJ1-5 for the parts outside the CDR3, the full variable domain is GEEVAQTPKHLVRGEGQKAKLYCAPIKGHSYVFWYQQVLKNEFKFLISFQNENVFDETGMPKERFSAKCLPNSPCSLEIQATKLEDSAVYFCASSLQENQPQHFGDGTRLSIL.

J is TRBJ2-1 and V is TRBV4-1, with a possible D match to TRBD2 (5 bases). Trimming cost V 0 bases and J 0 bases, with 9 bases left between them. The CDR3 contains 16 residues. Germline lookup yields CDR1 MGHRA and CDR2 YSYEKL. CDR3 coding DNA: TGCGCCAGCAGCCAAGAGGGGAGAAACTCCTACAATGAGCAGTTCTTC. Encoded protein: CASSQEGRNSYNEQFF.

This chain uses TRBV6-5 with TRBJ2-7; D is uncertain. Germline CDR1 MNHEY, CDR2 SVGAGI. The CDR3 is 12 residues long. Trimming pared 7 bases from V and 4 bases from J, leaving 11 bases between. This CDR3 is CASNTNNYEQYF. CDR3 nucleotide sequence: TGTGCCAGCAATACAAACAATTACGAGCAGTACTTC.

The chain combines TRBV28 with TRBJ1-1; D may be TRBD1 (5 bases). The germline gives CDR1 MDHEN, CDR2 SYDVKM. This CDR3 contains 13 residues. V lost 2 bases and J lost 4, with 8 bases in between. The CDR3 sequence is CASSLQGITEAFF. In DNA form, the CDR3 reads TGTGCCAGCAGTTTACAGGGTATCACTGAAGCTTTCTTT.

The chain links TRBV5-1 to TRBJ1-1, with D perhaps matching TRBD1 (5 bases). The CDR3 consists of 15 residues. V lost 4 bases to trimming and J lost 0 bases, with 13 bases between them. The V gene's germline CDR1 is SGHRS and CDR2 YFSETQ. CDR3 residues: CASSPQAGLNTEAFF. CDR3 coding DNA: TGCGCCAGCAGCCCGCAAGCAGGGTTGAACACTGAAGCTTTCTTT.